Listed here are 4 T cell receptor beta chains from one sample, sequenced in a study of T-cell reconstitution after alpha-beta-depleted transplantation in children. Preparing the TCRbeta library involved the use of unique molecular identifiers. A single record per CDR3 protein comes from TCRdb applying MiXCR to the PCR reads. The sample yields about 980,000 distinct CDR3 sequences, roughly 29% seen once. This material consisted of PBMCs, mostly from graft donor cells, taken 360 days after TCRalphabeta/CD19-depleted stem cell transplant. The receptors shown here come from a boy under two years old who had a stem cell transplant for SCID, so the T cells may come from the graft donor.

The CDR3 bases are TGTGCCAGCCGGGACCTACGTGAGCAGTACTTC. It is translated as CASRDLREQYF. The chain links TRBV25-1 to TRBJ2-7, with D possibly called TRBD1 or TRBD2 (5 bases each). The CDR3 loop spans 11 amino acids. Trimming took 8 bases from V and 7 from J, leaving 12 bases between them. Per the germline V gene, CDR1 is MGHDK and CDR2 is SYGVNS.

The chain employs TRBV12-3 or TRBV12-4 and TRBJ2-5, with unresolved D. The CDR3 totals 15 residues. The V gene lost 8 bases and the J gene lost 5 bases, with 21 bases spanning the gap. The CDR3 reads CASQVTSRMGETQYF. The CDR3 DNA follows: TGTGCCAGCCAAGTTACGAGTAGGATGGGGGAGACCCAGTACTTC.

V and J are TRBV27 and TRBJ2-1; the D gene is possibly TRBD2 (5 bases). This CDR3 contains 16 residues. The germline V and J ends were trimmed by 2 bases and 7 bases, with 18 bases remaining between them. Germline V gene lookup returns CDR1 MNHEY and CDR2 SMNVEV (reference sequence). Here the CDR3 DNA reads TGTGCCAGCAGTTTAACCCCGGGATCCGGACGGAATGAGCAGTTCTTC. It translates to CASSLTPGSGRNEQFF.

The rearrangement links TRBV12-3 or TRBV12-4 to TRBJ2-1; D is unresolved. Between the trimmed V and J ends, which lost 8 bases and 9 bases, there was a span of 11 bases. The CDR3 is made up of 11 amino acids. The CDR3 here is CASGTPREQFF. The DNA for the CDR3 is TGTGCCAGCGGTACGCCACGTGAGCAGTTCTTC.